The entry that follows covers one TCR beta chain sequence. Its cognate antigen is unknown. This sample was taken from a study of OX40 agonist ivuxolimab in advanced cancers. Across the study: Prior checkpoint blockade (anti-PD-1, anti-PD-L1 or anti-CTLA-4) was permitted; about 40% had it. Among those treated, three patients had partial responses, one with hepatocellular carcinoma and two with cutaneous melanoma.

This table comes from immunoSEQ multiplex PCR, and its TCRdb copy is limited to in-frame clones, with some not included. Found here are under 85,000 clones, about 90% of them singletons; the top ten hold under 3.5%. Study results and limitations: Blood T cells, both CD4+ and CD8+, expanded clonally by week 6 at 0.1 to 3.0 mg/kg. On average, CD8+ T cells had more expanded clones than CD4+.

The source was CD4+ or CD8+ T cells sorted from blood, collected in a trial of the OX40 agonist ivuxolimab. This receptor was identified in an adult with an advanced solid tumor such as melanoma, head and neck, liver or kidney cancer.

The CDR3 region has the DNA TGTGCCAGCAGTTTGTTGGGGGGGCTATCGGAACCCTACGAGCAGTACTTC. Protein sequence: CASSLLGGLSEPYEQYF. The rearrangement joins TRBV27 to TRBJ2-7; tentative D call: TRBD2 (7 bases). The V end was cut by 3 bases, the J end by 2 bases, with 20 bases between. The CDR3 is 17 amino acids. CDR1 is MNHEY, CDR2 SMNVEV, per germline (reference sequence).